Each of the 21 T cell receptor beta chains below was sequenced from the same sample in a study of cytomegalovirus exposure and HLA in healthy donors. Using immunoSEQ multiplex PCR, the repertoire was profiled, and TCRdb retains in-frame clones only, with some absent. This sample has fewer than 120,000 clones, with approximately 89% found just once. The sample comprised PBMCs. The receptors were gathered from a woman aged 18-35 years in good health and CMV-seronegative.

The rearrangement uses TRBV11-2 and TRBJ2-1; the D gene is possibly TRBD1 (6 bases). Germline CDR1 is SGHAT and CDR2 is FQNNGV. The length of the CDR3 is 14 residues. The V and J ends lost 5 bases and 10 bases respectively, with 18 bases between them. The CDR3 DNA follows: TGTGCCAGCAGCCCAGGGGTTGGGGTTGGGGAGCAGTTCTTC. Protein sequence: CASSPGVGVGEQFF.

V is TRBV10-1 and J is TRBJ2-3; 8 bases agree with TRBD2. The germline V gene has CDR1 WNHNN and CDR2 SYGVQD (reference sequence). The length of the CDR3 is 14 residues. The V and J ends lost 5 bases and 5 bases, in that order; junction bases with no gene match: 6. The chain's CDR3 is CASSPSGGGDTQYF. For the CDR3, the DNA is TGCGCCAGCAGTCCGAGCGGGGGAGGAGATACGCAGTATTTT.

The chain combines TRBV5-4 with TRBJ2-5, with TRBD1 identical over 7 bases. V trimming: 5 bases; J trimming: 4 bases; junction bases outside the gene matches: 11. CDR1 SGHNT and CDR2 YYREEE come from the germline V gene (reference sequence). The CDR3 covers 15 residues. This CDR3 is CASSSSPRGRETQYF. The CDR3 nucleotides are TGTGCCAGCAGTTCTTCTCCAAGGGGGCGAGAGACCCAGTACTTC.

The chain uses TRBV7-2 and TRBJ1-5, with TRBD1 matching over 10 bases. V shed 3 bases, J shed 7 bases, and the junction held 9 bases outside the gene matches. Germline V gene data show CDR1 as SGHTA and CDR2 as FQGNSA. The CDR3 is made up of 16 amino acids. The CDR3 DNA sequence: TGTGCCAGCAGCTTTGCCGAGACAGGGGGCGGGCAGCCCCAGCATTTT. This codes for CASSFAETGGGQPQHF.

This clone turned up a few times. The chain links TRBV14 to TRBJ2-7; weak D call: TRBD1 (6 bases). The CDR3 has 16 residues. The V gene's germline CDR1 is SGHDN and CDR2 FVKESK. The V end lost 0 bases, the J end lost 3 bases, and 15 bases lay between the germline ends. The CDR3: CASSQDVAGANYEQYF. CDR3 coding DNA: TGTGCCAGCAGCCAAGATGTCGCAGGGGCAAACTACGAGCAGTACTTC.

To note about this clone: At one end, the junction sequence differs from germline, possibly due to a read error. The chain links TRBV6-1 to TRBJ1-4; D gene uncertain. Germline V lookup: CDR1 MNHNS, CDR2 SASEGT. The CDR3 totals 13 residues. The DNA of the CDR3 is TGTGCCAGCAGTGAGGGCCCCAACCCCATCGCCAGTTTT. Translation gives CASSEGPNPIASF.

This clone was seen once. CDR3 coding DNA: TGTGCCAGCAGCCAGACCAGGATCTACGAGCAGTACTTC. Protein: CASSQTRIYEQYF. This chain links TRBV14 with TRBJ2-7; D is unclear. V lost 3 bases and J lost 3, with 9 bases in between. The CDR3 length is 13 residues. Germline lookup yields CDR1 SGHDN and CDR2 FVKESK. The full variable domain, rest sourced from reference TRBV14 and TRBJ2-7, is EAGVTQFPSHSVIEKGQTVTLRCDPISGHDNLYWYRRVMGKEIKFLLHFVKESKQDESGMPNNRFLAERTGGTYSTLKVQPAELEDSGVYFCASSQTRIYEQYFGPGTRLTVT.

This chain links TRBV6-6 with TRBJ1-2; 9 bases line up with TRBD1. The V gene end was trimmed by 2 bases and the J gene end by 7 bases; junction bases not matched to a gene: 11. CDR1 is MNHNY and CDR2 is SVGAGI in the germline V gene (reference sequence). The CDR3 is 16 residues long. The CDR3 is CASSYLTGTGQGGYTF. DNA of the CDR3: TGTGCCAGCAGTTACCTTACCGGGACAGGGCAGGGTGGCTACACCTTC.

This clone was seen a single time. The V and J genes are TRBV28 and TRBJ2-1; no clear D. The CDR3 loop spans 12 amino acids. The germline CDR1 and CDR2 sequences are MDHEN and SYDVKM. Trimming left V 4 bases short and J 9 bases short, with 10 bases between. CDR3 nucleotide sequence: TGTGCCAGCAGTTCATCCCCTAGTGAGCAGTTCTTC. Translating it yields CASSSSPSEQFF.

The chain joins TRBV5-6 to TRBJ2-1; D gene unclear. The germline V and J ends were trimmed by 7 bases and 6 bases, with 17 bases remaining between them. The CDR3 covers 14 residues. Looked up from germline, CDR1 is SGHDT and CDR2 is YYEEEE. CDR3 in DNA: TGTGCCAGCTCGTTGACGGAGACTTCCAATGAGCAGTTCTTC. Translated: CASSLTETSNEQFF.

The chain links TRBV30 to TRBJ2-3, with 7 bases lining up with TRBD2. The CDR3 contains 16 residues. J lost 4 bases, V lost 8 bases, and 18 bases had no gene match. The germline V gene encodes CDR1 GTSNPN and CDR2 SVGIG (reference sequence). CDR3 coding DNA: TGTGCCCGCGGATCGTGGCGGGAGAAGGAGGCAGATACGCAGTATTTT. This translates into CARGSWREKEADTQYF.

The genes are TRBV5-1 and TRBJ2-7; TRBD1 matches 7 bases. The CDR3 runs to 15 residues. With 4 bases clipped from V and 1 base from J, the junction kept 8 bases outside the gene matches. The V gene's germline CDR1 is SGHRS and CDR2 YFSETQ. CDR3 DNA: TGCGCCAGCAGCAACCGACAGGGTTTTTCCTACGAGCAGTACTTC. Its protein product is CASSNRQGFSYEQYF.

V and J are TRBV10-3 and TRBJ1-1; 10 nucleotides align to TRBD1. The CDR3 length is 13 residues. Per germline, CDR1 ENHRY and CDR2 SYGVKD. The V and J ends lost 10 bases and 4 bases, in that order; junction bases with no gene match: 6. Here the CDR3 reads CATGQGEATEAFF. The CDR3 region has the DNA TGTGCCACCGGACAGGGGGAAGCCACTGAAGCTTTCTTT.

This rearrangement joins TRBV19 to TRBJ2-2; 11 bases are a match to TRBD1. CDR1 is LNHDA and CDR2 is SQIVND in the germline V gene (reference sequence). With V trimmed by 6 bases and J by 6 bases, 6 bases remained unmatched. The CDR3 covers 15 residues. The CDR3 region is CASRPGTGGAGELFF. The CDR3 region has the DNA TGTGCCAGTAGGCCCGGGACAGGGGGAGCCGGGGAGCTGTTTTTT.

The CDR3 is CASSFRDSQETQYF. In DNA, the CDR3 is TGCGCCAGCAGCTTCCGGGACAGCCAAGAGACCCAGTACTTC. This chain links TRBV5-1 with TRBJ2-5, with TRBD1 matching over 7 bases. Losses at the gene ends were 2 bases for V and 1 base for J; bases not matched to a gene: 2. The CDR3 extends over 14 amino acids. Germline V lookup: CDR1 SGHRS, CDR2 YFSETQ.

The chain uses TRBV5-1 and TRBJ2-7, with D possibly matching TRBD2 (6 bases). V was trimmed by 0 bases and J by 5 bases, leaving 9 bases between them. The CDR3 contains 13 residues. The germline V gene encodes CDR1 SGHRS and CDR2 YFSETQ. Here the CDR3 reads CASSLGRGNEQYF. The CDR3 DNA reads TGCGCCAGCAGCTTGGGGAGGGGTAACGAGCAGTACTTC.

The gene calls are TRBV11-2 and TRBJ2-1; TRBD1 matches at 8 bases. CDR3 length equals 15 residues. In germline, CDR1 is SGHAT, CDR2 FQNNGV. The trim removed 7 bases at V and 7 bases at J, leaving 12 bases unmatched. CDR3: CASKMRTGIKNEQFF. Here the CDR3 DNA reads TGTGCCAGCAAGATGAGGACAGGGATAAAGAATGAGCAGTTCTTC.

The chain couples TRBV15 to TRBJ1-2; 10 positions agree with TRBD1. Germline assignment: CDR1 LNHNV and CDR2 YYDKDF (reference sequence). With 0 bases clipped from V and 7 bases from J, the junction kept 11 bases outside the gene matches. This CDR3 is 17 amino acids long. Here the CDR3 reads CATSRDIGGQGVGGYTF. The CDR3 coding sequence is TGTGCCACCAGCAGAGATATTGGAGGACAGGGGGTCGGTGGCTACACCTTC.

The chain has TRBV28 and TRBJ1-6; 9 bases align to TRBD1. The CDR3 length is 16 residues. Germline V gene lookup returns CDR1 MDHEN and CDR2 SYDVKM. The junction had 9 bases not matched to a gene; V was cut back by 5 bases and J by 7 bases. Here the CDR3 DNA reads TGTGCCAGCAGTAACCCGGGACAGGGTTTGAATTCACCCCTCCACTTT. This encodes CASSNPGQGLNSPLHF.

V usage is TRBV25-1 and J usage is TRBJ2-5; D possibly corresponds to TRBD2 (6 bases). The germline V gene encodes CDR1 MGHDK and CDR2 SYGVNS. CDR3 size: 11 residues. V was trimmed by 11 bases and J by 3 bases, leaving 10 bases between them. The CDR3 nucleotides are TGTGCCGGGGGGAGAGAAGAGACCCAGTACTTC. It specifies CAGGREETQYF.

This clone was observed a few times. V and J are TRBV11-2 and TRBJ1-6, with TRBD1 identical over 8 bases. The CDR3 contains 14 residues. The V and J ends lost 1 base and 7 bases, in that order; junction bases with no gene match: 0. Germline CDR1 is SGHAT and CDR2 is FQNNGV. Here the CDR3 reads CASSLGQGNSPLHF. The CDR3 DNA reads as TGTGCCAGCAGCTTAGGACAGGGGAATTCACCCCTCCACTTT.